The 8 T cell receptor beta chains below all came from one sample that was sequenced in a study of response to subunit inactivated influenza vaccine. MiXCR, run by TCRdb on the RT-PCR reads, gives a single entry per CDR3 protein. The repertoire holds over 150,000 distinct CDR3 sequences, with over 13% as singletons. Sequencing used CD8+ T cells sorted from PBMCs, obtained about 5 days after vaccination. These receptors were taken from a man aged 50 or older who received an inactivated influenza vaccine.

This clonotype has ten or more counts. This chain uses TRBV4-1 with TRBJ2-7; 7 nucleotides match TRBD1. This CDR3 contains 14 residues. The V gene's germline CDR1 is MGHRA and CDR2 YSYEKL. With 1 base clipped from V and 3 bases from J, the junction kept 3 bases outside the gene matches. CDR3 region: CASSQVTGVYEQYF. Here the CDR3 DNA reads TGCGCCAGCAGCCAAGTAACAGGGGTCTACGAGCAGTACTTC.

The chain carries TRBV20-1 and TRBJ1-1; D is perhaps TRBD1 (5 bases). The V and J ends lost 0 bases and 8 bases respectively, with 16 bases between them. Germline V lookup: CDR1 DFQATT, CDR2 SNEGSKA (reference sequence). The CDR3 contains 14 residues. The CDR3 DNA is TGCAGTGCTAGAGATGGGGCAGGGTGGGAGGAAGCTTTCTTT. It specifies CSARDGAGWEEAFF.

The V call is TRBV5-1, the J call TRBJ2-7; 14 bases fit TRBD2. The CDR3 spans 16 residues. J lost 3 bases, V lost 2 bases, and 4 bases had no gene match. Germline V gene sequence: CDR1 SGHRS, CDR2 YFSETQ. CDR3 amino acids: CASSLAGTSGGYEQYF. CDR3 DNA sequence: TGCGCCAGCAGCTTAGCTGGGACTAGCGGGGGCTACGAGCAGTACTTC.

The chain recombines TRBV20-1 with TRBJ2-3; D gene uncertain. This CDR3 spans 16 amino acids. Germline values: CDR1 DFQATT, CDR2 SNEGSKA (reference sequence). Trimming pared 3 bases from V and 0 bases from J, leaving 16 bases between. The CDR3 nucleotides are TGCAGTGCTAGGGGCCTGACTGCGCCTAGCACAGATACGCAGTATTTT. Translation: CSARGLTAPSTDTQYF.

V and J are TRBV15 and TRBJ2-5; no reliable D call. V shed 2 bases and J shed 5 bases, with 12 bases lying between them. This CDR3 spans 14 amino acids. Germline V gene sequence: CDR1 LNHNV, CDR2 YYDKDF (reference sequence). CDR3 nucleotides: TGTGCCACCAGCAGATCCCGAGGCCGGGAGACCCAGTACTTC. It is translated as CATSRSRGRETQYF.

This clonotype was counted only a few times. The genes are TRBV27 and TRBJ2-7, with TRBD2 matching 13 bases. CDR1 MNHEY and CDR2 SMNVEV come from the germline V gene (reference sequence). Trimming at V came to 2 bases and at J to 3 bases, leaving 1 base not matched to a gene. The CDR3 spans 15 residues. The CDR3 here is CASSLGTSGVYEQYF. The CDR3, as DNA: TGTGCCAGCAGTTTAGGGACTAGCGGGGTCTACGAGCAGTACTTC.

The sample holds a few counts of this clonotype. V and J are TRBV20-1 and TRBJ2-4; 10 nucleotides line up with TRBD2. CDR3 size: 14 residues. J gave up 6 bases and V 5 bases, and 7 bases lay outside the gene matches. CDR1 DFQATT and CDR2 SNEGSKA come from the germline V gene (reference sequence). CDR3 nucleotide sequence: TGCAGTGCTGCGACTAGCGGGCCTCCAAACATTCAGTACTTC. This sequence encodes CSAATSGPPNIQYF.

The J gene is TRBJ2-3, the V gene TRBV7-9; D is possibly TRBD2 (6 bases). The CDR3 contains 15 residues. The V end was cut by 3 bases, the J end by 2 bases, with 12 bases between. Looked up from germline, CDR1 is SEHNR and CDR2 is FQNEAQ (reference sequence). CDR3 bases: TGTGCCAGCAGCTTTCTAGCGACTTACACAGATACGCAGTATTTT. The encoded protein is CASSFLATYTDTQYF.